This is a list of T cell receptor beta chains from one sample in a study of shared clonotypes between healthy human individuals. This table comes from immunoSEQ multiplex PCR, and its TCRdb copy is limited to in-frame clones, with some not included. The table has 850,000 to 1,100,000 clones, about 80% seen once. Sequencing was done on a sample of memory CD4+ T cells from PBMCs. The receptors were sampled from a man aged 18 to 35 in good health. Some clones in this sample may be carry-over from other donors' samples. Each CDR3 is given with its conserved first and last residue. Not all rows give a size; the values are once, few, many and, for expanded clones, a class.

CDR3 protein | J gene | V gene | clone size
CASSYSLTWDLKGYTF | TRBJ1-2 | TRBV6-6 | -
CASSAPGTGSNQPQHF | TRBJ1-5 | TRBV2 | -
CASSPRGPQQPQHF | TRBJ1-5 | TRBV2 | -
CASSEGLVSKQFF | TRBJ2-1 | TRBV6-1 | -
CAWRGQGKGQPQHF | TRBJ1-5 | TRBV30 | once
CASSLMTGTSTDTQYF | TRBJ2-3 | TRBV5-1 | -
CASSLGPRALNEKLFF | TRBJ1-4 | TRBV7-2 | -
CASSRGQGSYEQYF | TRBJ2-7 | TRBV19 | -
CASSFTGRSSTDTQYF | TRBJ2-3 | TRBV7-3 | once
CSVRDTNYNEQFF | TRBJ2-1 | TRBV29-1 | -
CASREQTGGGTDTQYF | TRBJ2-3 | TRBV2 | -
CASSRGNVRVEQFF | TRBJ2-1 | TRBV9 | -
CASSQDRGGSLGGYTF | TRBJ1-2 | TRBV4-2 | -
CAISDWDKDSNQPQHF | TRBJ1-5 | TRBV10-3 | -
CASSVKGQGISGANVLTF | TRBJ2-6 | TRBV9 | -
CASSFGGSETQYF | TRBJ2-5 | TRBV5-1 | once
CASSAGPRTGELFF | TRBJ2-2 | TRBV9 | once
CASSDSAGAKETQYF | TRBJ2-5 | TRBV2 | -
CASSIGALYGYTF | TRBJ1-2 | TRBV19 | -
CASTIMGTANTEAFF | TRBJ1-1 | TRBV11-2 | -
CASSVEHYTDTQYF | TRBJ2-3 | TRBV9 | many
CASSLLSGQETQYF | TRBJ2-5 | TRBV7-2 | -
CAWRTGAYGGTEAFF | TRBJ1-1 | TRBV30 | -
CASSLPLGDTDTQYF | TRBJ2-3 | TRBV5-1 | once
CASSPLTKGGTEAFF | TRBJ1-1 | TRBV5-1 | few
CASRGQGNYGYTF | TRBJ1-2 | TRBV2 | -
CSVDASGTSEQYF | TRBJ2-7 | TRBV29-1 | -
CASSSTGRGTEAFF | TRBJ1-1 | TRBV6-5 | -
CASSQSGTSGETQYF | TRBJ2-5 | TRBV4-1 | many
CASSDGGGKETQYF | TRBJ2-5 | TRBV25-1 | many
CASSGLITDRVDNEQFF | TRBJ2-1 | TRBV25-1 | -
CASSRGQGRTQETQYF | TRBJ2-5 | TRBV5-4 | few
CASSYSPLAYRSYNEQFF | TRBJ2-1 | TRBV11-2 | -
CASSPPPDSSQFF | TRBJ2-1 | TRBV18 | few
CASSLAGGLSYEQYF | TRBJ2-7 | TRBV5-1 | -
CASSPPGEGAQSEQFF | TRBJ2-1 | TRBV7-9 | -
CASSLESSGSYNEQFF | TRBJ2-1 | TRBV5-4 | -
CASSEVGLASDTQYF | TRBJ2-3 | TRBV6-1 | -
CASSPREFSYEQYF | TRBJ2-7 | TRBV19 | -